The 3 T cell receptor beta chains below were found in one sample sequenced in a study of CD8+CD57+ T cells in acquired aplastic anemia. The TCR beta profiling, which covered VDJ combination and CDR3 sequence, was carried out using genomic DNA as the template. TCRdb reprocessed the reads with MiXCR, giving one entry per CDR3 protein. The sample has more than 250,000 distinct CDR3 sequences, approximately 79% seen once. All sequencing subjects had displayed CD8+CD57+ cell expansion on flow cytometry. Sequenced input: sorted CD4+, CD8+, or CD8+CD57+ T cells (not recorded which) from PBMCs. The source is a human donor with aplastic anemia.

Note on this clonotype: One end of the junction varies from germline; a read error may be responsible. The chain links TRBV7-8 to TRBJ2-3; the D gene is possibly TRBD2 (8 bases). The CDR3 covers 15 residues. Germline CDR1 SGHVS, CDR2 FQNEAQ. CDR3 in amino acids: CASSIAGTATDTQYF. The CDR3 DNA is TGTGCCAGCAGCATAGCGGGGACAGCTACAGATACGCAGTATTTT.

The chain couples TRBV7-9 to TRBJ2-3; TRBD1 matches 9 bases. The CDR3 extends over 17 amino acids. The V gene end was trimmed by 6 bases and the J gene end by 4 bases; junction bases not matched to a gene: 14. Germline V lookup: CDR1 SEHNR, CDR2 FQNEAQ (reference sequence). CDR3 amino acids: CASRSRLGQGSSDTQYF. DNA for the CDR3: TGTGCCAGCAGGTCCAGGCTTGGACAGGGGAGCTCAGATACGCAGTATTTT.

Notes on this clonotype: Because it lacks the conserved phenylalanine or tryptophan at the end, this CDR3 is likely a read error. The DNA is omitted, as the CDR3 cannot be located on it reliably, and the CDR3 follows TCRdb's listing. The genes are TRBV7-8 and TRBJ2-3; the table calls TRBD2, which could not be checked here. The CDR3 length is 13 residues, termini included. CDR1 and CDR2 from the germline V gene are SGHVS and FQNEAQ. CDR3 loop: CASGFAGSPDQQY.